Below are 15 T cell receptor beta chains sequenced from a single sample in a study of T cells after posttransplantation cyclophosphamide. Method: immunoSEQ multiplex PCR; TCRdb's copy keeps in-frame clones and lacks some. The data hold around 30,000 clones, with 70% to 90% observed a single time. The sequencing input was PBMCs. The receptor source for this set is a man aged 45-60 years.

V is TRBV5-1 and J is TRBJ2-3; the match to TRBD2 covers 8 bases. V lost 4 bases to trimming and J lost 4 bases; unmatched junction nucleotides: 8. From germline, CDR1 is SGHRS and CDR2 YFSETQ. The CDR3 runs 15 residues. DNA for the CDR3: TGCGCCAGCAGCCCCGGGACTAGGGGTTCAGATACGCAGTATTTT. Protein product: CASSPGTRGSDTQYF.

The rearrangement joins TRBV18 to TRBJ1-4; 9 bases align to TRBD1. The germline gives CDR1 KGHSH, CDR2 LQKENI. The CDR3 covers 15 residues. V trimming: 7 bases; J trimming: 14 bases; junction bases outside the gene matches: 17. The CDR3 reads CASCLYGTGSANLFF. In nucleotides, the CDR3 is TGTGCCAGCTGTCTCTATGGGACAGGGAGTGCGAATCTGTTTTTT.

This rearrangement joins TRBV4-2 to TRBJ1-6, with D tentatively TRBD1 (5 bases). CDR1 and CDR2 (germline): LGHNA, YNFKEQ. V was trimmed by 4 bases and J by 10 bases, leaving 11 bases between them. The CDR3 has 13 residues. The CDR3, as DNA: TGTGCCAGCAGCCTATCGGGGGAATCACCCCTCCACTTT. It is translated as CASSLSGESPLHF.

The DNA of the CDR3 is TGCGCCAGCAGCCAAGTTCAGTCAGGGGCCAACGTCCTGACTTTC. Translation: CASSQVQSGANVLTF. The rearrangement uses TRBV4-1 and TRBJ2-6; D is unclear. There are 15 residues in the CDR3. CDR1 is MGHRA and CDR2 is YSYEKL in the germline V gene. The V end lost 1 base, the J end lost 4 bases, and 8 bases lay between the germline ends.

V is TRBV11-3 and J is TRBJ2-3; 7 bases are shared with TRBD1. The CDR3 contains 16 residues. In germline, CDR1 is SGHNT, CDR2 YENEEA. Unmatched junction bases numbered 8, after V lost 3 bases and J lost 2 bases. The CDR3 protein is CASSFRRTGYTDTQYF. The CDR3, as DNA: TGTGCCAGCAGCTTCCGCCGGACAGGATACACAGATACGCAGTATTTT.

The chain couples TRBV29-1 to TRBJ2-1; D possibly corresponds to TRBD2 (5 bases). The CDR3 covers 15 residues. Per the germline V gene, CDR1 is SQVTM and CDR2 is ANQGSEA. Trimming shortened V by 6 bases and J by 0 bases, and 15 bases separated the two germline ends. The chain's CDR3 is CSVKGGPSSYNEQFF. The CDR3 DNA sequence: TGCAGCGTAAAGGGCGGGCCGAGCTCCTACAATGAGCAGTTCTTC.

Here the CDR3 reads CASSLKEDAGETQYF. As DNA, the CDR3 is TGTGCCAGCAGTTTAAAGGAGGACGCCGGAGAGACCCAGTACTTC. The chain joins TRBV28 to TRBJ2-5; D is possibly TRBD2 (5 bases). Trimming removed 2 bases at V and 4 bases at J, with 14 bases between. Germline assignment: CDR1 MDHEN and CDR2 SYDVKM. The CDR3 runs to 15 residues.

The rearrangement links TRBV28 to TRBJ1-5; 7 bases map to TRBD1. V lost 8 bases and J lost 4; bases outside the gene matches: 11. CDR3 length equals 15 residues. CDR1 and CDR2 (germline): MDHEN, SYDVKM. The CDR3 DNA follows: TGTGCCAGCCGAAACCAGGGGGGCGAGAATCAGCCCCAGCATTTT. Its translation: CASRNQGGENQPQHF.

V is TRBV28 and J is TRBJ1-1; no reliable D call. Trimming shortened V by 6 bases and J by 6 bases, and 17 bases separated the two germline ends. CDR3 length equals 14 residues. Germline lookup yields CDR1 MDHEN and CDR2 SYDVKM. This CDR3 reads CASSPVRVGAEAFF. The CDR3, as DNA: TGTGCCAGCAGCCCTGTTCGGGTGGGAGCTGAAGCTTTCTTT.

The V call is TRBV10-2, the J call TRBJ1-6; 7 bases line up with TRBD1. CDR3 length: 21 residues. CDR1 and CDR2 from the germline V gene are WSHSY and SAAADI. Germline trimming cut 6 bases from V and 3 bases from J; bases unmatched to any gene: 23. The CDR3 here is CASRDKSTGTLKALYNSPLHF. The CDR3 bases are TGCGCCAGCAGGGACAAATCGACAGGGACCCTAAAAGCGCTCTATAATTCACCCCTCCACTTT.

The rearrangement uses TRBV5-6 and TRBJ2-3; D gene ambiguous. Germline CDR1 is SGHDT and CDR2 is YYEEEE. Deletions cut 4 bases from V and 0 bases from J, with 12 bases between. CDR3 length: 15 amino acids. CDR3 sequence reads: CASSVTSTSTDTQYF. The CDR3 nucleotides are TGTGCCAGCAGCGTTACGAGTACTAGCACAGATACGCAGTATTTT.

V is TRBV30 and J is TRBJ1-1; the D gene is possibly TRBD1 (5 bases). V lost 2 bases, J lost 8 bases, and 18 bases lay in between. Per germline, CDR1 GTSNPN and CDR2 SVGIG (reference sequence). This CDR3 region has 14 residues. This chain's CDR3 is CAWSLGGNVLEAFF. The CDR3 DNA reads as TGTGCCTGGAGTCTCGGGGGGAACGTTCTCGAAGCTTTCTTT.

This chain uses TRBV9 with TRBJ2-7; 10 bases align to TRBD1. The CDR3 is made up of 15 amino acids. Germline CDR1 and CDR2: SGDLS and YYNGEE. J lost 3 bases, V lost 0 bases, and 3 bases had no gene match. The CDR3 sequence is CASSVGTGGIYEQYF. CDR3 DNA: TGTGCCAGCAGCGTAGGGACAGGGGGTATCTACGAGCAGTACTTC.

The V and J genes are TRBV25-1 and TRBJ1-1; tentatively, D is TRBD1 (6 bases). V lost 2 bases to trimming and J lost 5 bases, with 9 bases between them. This CDR3 contains 13 residues. Per the germline V gene, CDR1 is MGHDK and CDR2 is SYGVNS. The CDR3, as DNA: TGTGCCAGCAGTGAACCAAGGGGGACTGAAGCTTTCTTT. Translating gives CASSEPRGTEAFF.

This clone was seen more than once but under ten times. V is TRBV27 and J is TRBJ1-2; a weak D match, TRBD1 (5 bases). The V end was cut by 3 bases, the J end by 10 bases, with 15 bases between. This CDR3 has 13 residues. The germline V gene has CDR1 MNHEY and CDR2 SMNVEV (reference sequence). In DNA, the CDR3 is TGTGCCAGCAGTTTTTCAGGGTCCTCTTTCTACACCTTC. It codes for CASSFSGSSFYTF.